Following are 5 T cell receptor beta chains from one sample sequenced in a study of T-cell reconstitution after alpha-beta-depleted transplantation in children. The TCRbeta library incorporated unique molecular identifiers. TCRdb independently ran MiXCR on the PCR reads; one entry per CDR3 protein. The sample has under 750,000 distinct CDR3 sequences, 20% to 25% seen once; the top ten hold roughly an eighth. The material sequenced was PBMCs, mostly from graft donor cells, taken 360 days after TCRalphabeta/CD19-depleted stem cell transplant. These receptor sequences come from a boy in the first two years of life who had a stem cell transplant for acute myeloid leukemia, so the T cells may come from the graft donor.

The V gene is TRBV7-9, the J gene TRBJ1-2, with 10 bases lining up with TRBD1. CDR1 is SEHNR, CDR2 FQNEAQ, per germline (reference sequence). The ends lost 6 bases at V and 6 bases at J; junction bases unmatched: 13. CDR3 size: 16 residues. The DNA for the CDR3 is TGTGCCAGCAGATCAGACAGGGGGCGTAGTGATGATGGCTACACCTTC. It translates to CASRSDRGRSDDGYTF.

This clonotype was observed many times. This rearrangement joins TRBV6-1 to TRBJ2-1; 7 bases map to TRBD1. Germline V CDR1 and CDR2: MNHNS, SASEGT. The V and J ends lost 6 bases and 6 bases, in that order; junction bases with no gene match: 5. This CDR3 has 13 residues. The CDR3 DNA reads TGTGCCAGCAGACCGGACAGGTTCAATGAGCAGTTCTTC. The encoded protein is CASRPDRFNEQFF.

CDR3 amino acids: CAISEWMTGEGDTQYF. In nucleotides, the CDR3 is TGTGCCATCAGTGAGTGGATGACAGGGGAAGGAGATACGCAGTATTTT. The rearrangement links TRBV10-3 to TRBJ2-3; 8 bases are shared with TRBD1. Germline CDR1 is ENHRY and CDR2 is SYGVKD. V shed 1 base, J shed 5 bases, and the junction held 8 bases outside the gene matches. The CDR3 runs to 16 residues.

The table lists this clonotype with many counts. The chain uses TRBV12-3 or TRBV12-4 and TRBJ1-1; 7 bases align to TRBD1. The CDR3 is 13 residues long. V shed 5 bases, J shed 3 bases, and the junction held 3 bases outside the gene matches. DNA for the CDR3: TGTGCCAGCAGTCTCGACAGGGACACTGAAGCTTTCTTT. It is translated as CASSLDRDTEAFF.

This clonotype was seen at least ten times. V and J are TRBV24-1 and TRBJ2-5, with a possible D match to TRBD2 (6 bases). The V and J ends lost 2 bases and 1 base respectively, with 19 bases between them. CDR1 is KGHDR and CDR2 is SFDVKD in the germline V gene. The CDR3 sequence is 18 residues long. CDR3: CATSDSGEAAGVQETQYF. CDR3 nucleotide sequence: TGTGCCACCAGTGATTCCGGGGAGGCCGCGGGCGTCCAAGAGACCCAGTACTTC.